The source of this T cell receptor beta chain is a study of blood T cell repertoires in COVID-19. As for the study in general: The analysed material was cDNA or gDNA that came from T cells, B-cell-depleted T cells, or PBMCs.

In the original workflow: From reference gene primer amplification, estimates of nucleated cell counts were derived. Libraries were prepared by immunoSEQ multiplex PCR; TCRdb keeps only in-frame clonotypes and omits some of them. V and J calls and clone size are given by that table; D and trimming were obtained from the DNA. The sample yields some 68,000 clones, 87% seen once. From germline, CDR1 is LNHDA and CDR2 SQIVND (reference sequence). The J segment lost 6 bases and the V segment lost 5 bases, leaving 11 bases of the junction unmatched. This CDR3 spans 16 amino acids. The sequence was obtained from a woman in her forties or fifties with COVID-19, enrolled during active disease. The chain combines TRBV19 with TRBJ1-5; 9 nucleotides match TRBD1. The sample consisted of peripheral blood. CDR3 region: CASSVSRDRVIQPQHF. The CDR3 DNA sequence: TGTGCCAGTAGTGTATCCCGGGACAGGGTGATTCAGCCCCAGCATTTT.